These 31 T cell receptor beta chains were all obtained from the same sample, sequenced in a study of shared clonotypes between healthy human individuals. Clones were read by immunoSEQ multiplex PCR, and TCRdb kept only the in-frame ones, dropping some. The data hold about 710,000 clones, with about three quarters observed a single time. The sample was memory CD4+ T cells sorted from blood. Indicated subset: CD45RA-negative fraction. These receptors were taken from a woman aged 25-40 years in good health.

This clone was seen at least ten times. The rearrangement links TRBV4-1 to TRBJ2-5; a possible D gene is TRBD2 (6 bases). CDR1 and CDR2 (germline): MGHRA, YSYEKL. V dropped 4 bases and J dropped 1 base, with 22 bases sitting between them. The CDR3 length is 18 residues. The CDR3 here is CASSRWPSGGGIQETQYF. The CDR3 nucleotides are TGCGCCAGCAGCCGCTGGCCATCCGGTGGCGGGATCCAAGAGACCCAGTACTTC.

The chain carries TRBV5-4 and TRBJ2-7; 12 bases are a match to TRBD2. V shed 0 bases, J shed 5 bases, and the junction held 6 bases outside the gene matches. This CDR3 comprises 16 residues. CDR1 SGHNT and CDR2 YYREEE come from the germline V gene (reference sequence). For the CDR3, the DNA is TGTGCCAGCAGCTTGGGACTAGCGGGAGAGCACCACGAGCAGTACTTC. Translating gives CASSLGLAGEHHEQYF.

The J gene is TRBJ2-1, the V gene TRBV28; TRBD1 might be the D (6 bases). The CDR3 has 15 residues. The germline gives CDR1 MDHEN, CDR2 SYDVKM. Trimming removed 6 bases from V and 5 bases from J, with 17 bases in between. The CDR3 sequence: CASSPIGTRDNEQFF. DNA of the CDR3: TGTGCCAGCAGCCCAATTGGGACACGTGACAATGAGCAGTTCTTC.

The CDR3 DNA reads as TGTGCCAGCAGTGTCACATTACTTGACTACGAGCAGTACTTC. This translates into CASSVTLLDYEQYF. The chain joins TRBV6-6 to TRBJ2-7, with D unresolved. Germline CDR1 MNHNY, CDR2 SVGAGI (reference sequence). V gave up 5 bases and J gave up 3 bases, with 14 bases separating them. The CDR3 extends over 14 amino acids.

The CDR3 loop reads CASSQSSGASGASYEQYF. The CDR3 DNA reads as TGCGCCAGCAGTCAATCGAGTGGGGCTAGCGGGGCCTCCTACGAGCAGTACTTC. The chain joins TRBV23-1 to TRBJ2-7; 9 nucleotides align to TRBD2. TRBV23-1 is recorded as an ORF, its role being uncertain. V was clipped by 0 bases and J by 0 bases; unmatched bases: 9. This CDR3 is 18 amino acids long.

V usage is TRBV5-4 and J usage is TRBJ1-2, with D maybe TRBD1 (6 bases). The CDR3 spans 15 residues. V was clipped by 3 bases and J by 8 bases, with 20 bases between them. Germline V CDR1 and CDR2: SGHNT, YYREEE (reference sequence). The CDR3, as DNA: TGTGCCAGCAGCTCCATTGACAGGAGAACCCGAGGCTACACCTTC. Its translation: CASSSIDRRTRGYTF. The full variable domain, completed using reference TRBV5-4 and TRBJ1-2, is ETGVTQSPTHLIKTRGQQVTLRCSSQSGHNTVSWYQQALGQGPQFIFQYYREEENGRGNFPPRFSGLQFPNYSSELNVNALELDDSALYLCASSSIDRRTRGYTFGSGTRLTVV.

This chain uses TRBV6-1 with TRBJ1-5; D perhaps matches TRBD1 (6 bases). V dropped 7 bases and J dropped 5 bases, with 15 bases sitting between them. Germline CDR1 reads MNHNS; CDR2 reads SASEGT. The CDR3 is 14 residues long. CDR3 sequence (DNA): TGTGCCAGCAACCTGAGGGGGGCGCATCAGCCCCAGCATTTT. It encodes CASNLRGAHQPQHF.

This chain connects TRBV11-2 to TRBJ1-4, with TRBD1 as a possible D gene (5 bases). V was clipped by 4 bases and J by 4 bases, with 10 bases between them. The CDR3 totals 14 residues. CDR1 and CDR2 from the germline V gene are SGHAT and FQNNGV. In nucleotides, the CDR3 is TGTGCCAGCAGCTCAGGGCCAGTTAATGAAAAACTGTTTTTT. Translated: CASSSGPVNEKLFF.

The CDR3 nucleotides read TGTGCCAGCAGCTTTCGGACAGAATATTTCTATGGCTACACCTTC. This gives the protein CASSFRTEYFYGYTF. V usage is TRBV5-6 and J usage is TRBJ1-2; D might be TRBD1 (6 bases). The CDR3 length is 15 residues. Germline V gives CDR1 SGHDT, CDR2 YYEEEE. V lost 2 bases and J lost 4, with 15 bases in between.

This clone was recorded at least ten times. The V gene is TRBV20-1, the J gene TRBJ2-2; D is unresolved. The CDR3 length is 11 residues. Germline lookup yields CDR1 DFQATT and CDR2 SNEGSKA (reference sequence). Trimming left V 2 bases short and J 5 bases short, with 3 bases between. The CDR3 DNA reads as TGCAGTGCTAGACAAACCGGGGAGCTGTTTTTT. Protein: CSARQTGELFF.

The rearrangement uses TRBV27 and TRBJ2-2, with D unclear. The V and J ends lost 6 bases and 0 bases respectively, with 8 bases between them. Germline CDR1 reads MNHEY; CDR2 reads SMNVEV (reference sequence). CDR3 length equals 14 residues. The CDR3 protein is CASSPYANTGELFF. Here the CDR3 DNA reads TGTGCCAGCAGCCCGTACGCGAACACCGGGGAGCTGTTTTTT.

V and J are TRBV7-6 and TRBJ2-7; 8 bases line up with TRBD1. After removal of 7 bases from V and 6 bases from J, the junction contained 11 bases not matched to a gene. The V gene's germline CDR1 is SGHVS and CDR2 FNYEAQ. This CDR3 is built from 14 residues. CDR3 amino acids: CASTSRQGLGEQYF. CDR3 nucleotide sequence: TGTGCCAGCACCTCCCGACAGGGGTTGGGCGAGCAGTACTTC. Together with reference TRBV7-6 and TRBJ2-7, the CDR3 gives the full variable domain: GAGVSQSPRYKVTKRGQDVALRCDPISGHVSLYWYRQALGQGPEFLTYFNYEAQQDKSGLPNDRFSAERPEGSISTLTIQRTEQRDSAMYRCASTSRQGLGEQYFGPGTRLTVT.

The chain couples TRBV2 to TRBJ2-1; 7 nucleotides agree with TRBD2. Germline V gives CDR1 SNHLY, CDR2 FYNNEI. The CDR3 is 16 amino acids. V lost 4 bases and J lost 7; bases outside the gene matches: 13. CDR3 sequence reads: CASSVAGVWGMNEQFF. CDR3 nucleotide sequence: TGTGCCAGCAGTGTCGCGGGAGTCTGGGGAATGAATGAGCAGTTCTTC.

CDR3 DNA sequence: TGTGCCAGCAGTCTGGGGTCCCTCCTCAAGAACACTGAAGCTTTCTTT. It is translated as CASSLGSLLKNTEAFF. The chain uses TRBV28 and TRBJ1-1; no clear D. CDR3 size: 16 residues. Trimming left V 5 bases short and J 1 base short, with 17 bases between. CDR1 is MDHEN, CDR2 SYDVKM, per germline.

The chain joins TRBV7-2 to TRBJ1-1, with D unresolved. Trimming left V 1 base short and J 12 bases short, with 15 bases between. The CDR3 sequence is 13 residues long. Germline V gene sequence: CDR1 SGHTA, CDR2 FQGNSA. The CDR3 coding sequence is TGTGCCAGCAGCTTAGTTGGGCATTCCAAGTCTTTCTTT. This codes for CASSLVGHSKSFF.

This chain connects TRBV4-2 to TRBJ1-5; tentatively, D is TRBD1 (5 bases). The CDR3 runs 15 residues. Germline CDR1 is LGHNA and CDR2 is YNFKEQ. V lost 1 base to trimming and J lost 7 bases, with 14 bases between them. CDR3: CASSQGGSEEQPQHF. CDR3 coding DNA: TGTGCCAGCAGCCAAGGGGGCAGTGAGGAACAGCCCCAGCATTTT.

The genes are TRBV27 and TRBJ2-3, with 15 bases fitting TRBD2. The V and J ends lost 4 bases and 5 bases, in that order; junction bases with no gene match: 10. The CDR3 extends over 18 amino acids. Germline-derived CDR1 and CDR2 are MNHEY and SMNVEV (reference sequence). In DNA, the CDR3 is TGTGCCAGCAGTTCAACACCGGGACTAGCGGGAGGTGGAGATACGCAGTATTTT. Amino acid sequence: CASSSTPGLAGGGDTQYF.

The chain is built from TRBV27 and TRBJ2-5, with D maybe TRBD2 (5 bases). V dropped 2 bases and J dropped 4 bases, with 23 bases sitting between them. Germline lookup yields CDR1 MNHEY and CDR2 SMNVEV (reference sequence). The CDR3 spans 18 residues. CDR3 protein: CASSLPGRVREYSETQYF. CDR3 in DNA: TGTGCCAGCAGTTTACCCGGGCGGGTGAGGGAATATTCAGAGACCCAGTACTTC.

The CDR3 DNA follows: TGTGCCAGCAAACCTGATCCAGGGGTACCCTACGAGCAGTACTTC. Encoded protein: CASKPDPGVPYEQYF. The rearrangement joins TRBV5-6 to TRBJ2-7; D is perhaps TRBD1 (6 bases). There are 15 residues in the CDR3. From germline, CDR1 is SGHDT and CDR2 YYEEEE. V gave up 6 bases and J gave up 2 bases, with 18 bases separating them.

The gene calls are TRBV5-1 and TRBJ2-5; 11 bases align to TRBD2. With V trimmed by 0 bases and J by 7 bases, 5 bases remained unmatched. CDR3 length: 15 amino acids. Looked up from germline, CDR1 is SGHRS and CDR2 is YFSETQ. CDR3 in DNA: TGCGCCAGCAGCTTGGGACTAGCGGGATTAATGACCCAGTACTTC. Translating it yields CASSLGLAGLMTQYF.

This clone was observed at least ten times. The CDR3 DNA reads as TGCAGCTGCATATCATTTGAGCGCCAAGAGACCCAGTACTTC. It codes for CSCISFERQETQYF. The chain employs TRBV29-1 and TRBJ2-5, with unresolved D. This CDR3 region has 14 residues. V gave up 8 bases and J gave up 1 base, with 17 bases separating them. CDR1 and CDR2 from the germline V gene are SQVTM and ANQGSEA.

There are a few counts of this clone. The chain uses TRBV4-2 and TRBJ1-4; 8 bases match TRBD1. This CDR3 region has 16 residues. The V segment lost 1 base and the J segment 7 bases; nucleotides outside the gene matches: 8. CDR1 and CDR2 from the germline V gene are LGHNA and YNFKEQ. CDR3 region: CASSQGRDRSLEKLFF. The CDR3 DNA sequence: TGTGCCAGCAGCCAAGGCCGGGACAGGAGTCTTGAAAAACTGTTTTTT.

The V call is TRBV7-9, the J call TRBJ1-6; D is unclear. V was cut by 1 base and J by 10 bases, with 14 bases left in between. Germline CDR1 SEHNR, CDR2 FQNEAQ (reference sequence). The length of the CDR3 is 15 residues. CDR3 residues: CASSLGGIKNSPLHF. The CDR3 nucleotides are TGTGCCAGCAGCTTAGGAGGGATCAAGAACTCACCCCTCCACTTT.

This chain links TRBV11-2 with TRBJ2-2, with 8 bases lining up with TRBD1. CDR3 size: 15 residues. V gave up 6 bases and J gave up 1 base; unmatched junction bases: 4. CDR1 and CDR2 from the germline V gene are SGHAT and FQNNGV. CDR3 coding DNA: TGTGCCAGCAGACTGGGGACAGGGAACACCGGGGAGCTGTTTTTT. This encodes CASRLGTGNTGELFF. Drawing the rest from reference TRBV11-2 and TRBJ2-2, the complete variable domain is EAGVAQSPRYKIIEKRQSVAFWCNPISGHATLYWYQQILGQGPKLLIQFQNNGVVDDSQLPKDRFSAERLKGVDSTLKIQPAKLEDSAVYLCASRLGTGNTGELFFGEGSRLTVL.

CDR3 DNA: TGTGCCACCAGCGGCTACTACGACAGCACAGATACGCAGTATTTT. It is translated as CATSGYYDSTDTQYF. J is TRBJ2-3 and V is TRBV15; D is unclear. Trimming removed 5 bases at V and 0 bases at J, with 12 bases between. This CDR3 is built from 15 residues. The germline V gene encodes CDR1 LNHNV and CDR2 YYDKDF (reference sequence).

This clone was counted only a few times. The gene calls are TRBV20-1 and TRBJ2-7, with no clear D. This CDR3 has 11 residues. Trimming took 5 bases from V and 0 from J, leaving 5 bases between them. Germline values: CDR1 DFQATT, CDR2 SNEGSKA (reference sequence). This chain's CDR3 is CSASISYEQYF. CDR3 bases: TGCAGTGCTTCTATCTCCTACGAGCAGTACTTC.

This clone was seen a handful of times. The CDR3 here is CASSLSVRGYTF. The CDR3 DNA reads as TGTGCCAGCAGCTTGTCCGTACGGGGCTACACCTTC. The chain joins TRBV5-5 to TRBJ1-2; D unclear. Germline V gene lookup returns CDR1 SGHKS and CDR2 YYEKEE (reference sequence). The CDR3 is 12 amino acids. V lost 1 base, J lost 8 bases, and 9 bases lay in between.

The V and J genes are TRBV30 and TRBJ1-2; the D gene is possibly TRBD1 (5 bases). The CDR3 has 16 amino acids. Trimming took 2 bases from V and 8 from J, leaving 24 bases between them. CDR1 and CDR2 from the germline V gene are GTSNPN and SVGIG (reference sequence). DNA of the CDR3: TGTGCCTGGAGTTTCGCCCTGGGACGGAGTACAGCCGGCTACACCTTC. Protein: CAWSFALGRSTAGYTF.

This chain uses TRBV18 with TRBJ1-1, with D possibly TRBD1 on 5 matching bases. V lost 3 bases, J lost 4 bases, and 18 bases lay in between. The CDR3 is 16 residues long. The germline gives CDR1 KGHSH, CDR2 LQKENI. The CDR3 region has the DNA TGTGCCAGCTCACCTCTCAAGGTTGGGGGGGGCACTGAAGCTTTCTTT. Translated, it gives CASSPLKVGGGTEAFF.

In its sample, this clone was seen once. The V and J genes are TRBV6-6 and TRBJ1-4; D remains ambiguous. Germline CDR1 reads MNHNY; CDR2 reads SVGAGI (reference sequence). The CDR3 loop spans 13 amino acids. Trimming took 3 bases from V and 4 from J, leaving 6 bases between them. CDR3 nucleotide sequence: TGTGCCAGCAGTTATGAGAGTAATGAAAAACTGTTTTTT. Translated: CASSYESNEKLFF.

This clone appeared a single time. This chain connects TRBV7-9 to TRBJ2-2; D may be TRBD2 (5 bases). V was pared by 3 bases and J by 5 bases, with 13 bases between. This CDR3 has 15 residues. Germline-derived CDR1 and CDR2 are SEHNR and FQNEAQ (reference sequence). The DNA for the CDR3 is TGTGCCAGCAGCTTCCCGGGGATGGGAACCGGGGAGCTGTTTTTT. Residues: CASSFPGMGTGELFF.